The rows below give T cell receptor beta chains drawn from one sample of a study of regulatory T cells in long-lasting Graves disease. TCRdb ran MiXCR on the multiplex PCR reads and lists one entry per CDR3 protein. The data show 450,000 to 700,000 distinct CDR3 sequences, about 13% seen once. The data were also submitted as part of a second study, on T cells in Graves' hyperthyroidism and ophthalmopathy.

This specimen consisted of peripheral blood mononuclear cells (PBMCs), obtained at new diagnosis, from a patient treated with antithyroid drugs. The receptors here all came from a man aged 25 to 40 with Graves disease. The CDR3 runs from the conserved cysteine through the conserved F or W. D genes are given only for firm matches. Only part of the rows carry a size: once, few, many, or a class if the clone is expanded.

TRBD1	TRBJ1-5	TRBV27	many	CASSLIGLFGRQGANQPQHF	TGTGCCAGCAGTTTGATAGGTTTATTCGGGCGACAGGGGGCCAATCAGCCCCAGCATTTT
.	TRBJ2-7	TRBV4-1	.	CASSFGDHSYEQYF	TGCGCCAGCAGCTTCGGGGACCACTCCTACGAGCAGTACTTC
.	TRBJ1-6	TRBV7-2	few	CASSLRVVSPLHF	TGTGCCAGCAGCTTAAGGGTGGTTTCACCCCTCCACTTT
.	TRBJ2-5	TRBV15	many	CATTNKMRGQETQYF	TGTGCCACCACGAACAAAATGAGGGGGCAAGAGACCCAGTACTTC
.	TRBJ2-5	TRBV3-1	many	CASSQEAEVAVSPETQYF	TGTGCCAGCAGCCAAGAAGCTGAGGTAGCGGTATCGCCAGAGACCCAGTACTTC
.	TRBJ2-1	TRBV20-1	many	CSAADVLGDEQFF	TGCAGTGCTGCGGACGTTTTGGGCGATGAGCAGTTCTTC
.	TRBJ1-1	TRBV18	many	CASSPSNTEAFF	TGTGCCAGCAGTCCTTCGAACACTGAAGCTTTCTTT
TRBD2	TRBJ2-5	TRBV10-3	.	CAIRPGLAEETQYF	TGTGCCATCAGGCCGGGACTAGCGGAAGAGACCCAGTACTTC
.	TRBJ2-1	TRBV27	many	CASRQGGSNEQFF	TGTGCCAGCAGACAGGGTGGAAGCAATGAGCAGTTCTTC
.	TRBJ1-1	TRBV18	.	CASSPPGPNTEAFF	TGTGCCAGCTCACCCCCAGGACCTAACACTGAAGCTTTCTTT
.	TRBJ2-1	TRBV20-1	.	CSAGGAGTGDNEQFF	TGCAGTGCTGGGGGAGCCGGGACGGGCGACAATGAGCAGTTCTTC
TRBD1	TRBJ1-2	TRBV5-1	.	CASAGTGGNYGYTF	TGCGCCAGCGCCGGGACAGGGGGGAACTATGGCTACACCTTC
TRBD2	TRBJ2-1	TRBV18	many	CATGGRSHNEQFF	TGTGCTACGGGAGGGAGGTCACACAATGAGCAGTTCTTC
.	TRBJ1-3	TRBV20-1	many	CSAQATASGNTIYF	TGCAGCGCCCAGGCAACGGCATCTGGAAACACCATATATTTT
TRBD2	TRBJ2-4	TRBV6-2/TRBV6-3	many	CASSPKRELTKNIQYF	TGTGCCAGCAGTCCCAAGCGGGAGTTAACCAAAAACATTCAGTACTTC
TRBD2	TRBJ2-3	TRBV20-1	few	CSATFLAGATDTQYF	TGCAGTGCAACCTTCCTAGCGGGAGCCACAGATACGCAGTATTTT
TRBD1	TRBJ2-1	TRBV30	many	CAWRRDRGNEQFF	TGTGCCTGGAGACGGGACAGGGGGAATGAGCAGTTCTTC